The TCR beta chain under discussion was sequenced for a study of blood T cell repertoires in COVID-19. The germline CDR1 and CDR2 sequences are SEHNR and FQNEAQ (reference sequence). The CDR3 totals 16 residues. Unmatched junction bases numbered 14, after V lost 2 bases and J lost 12 bases. TCRdb's copy holds only in-frame clones and misses some; the assay was immunoSEQ multiplex PCR. This table has approximately 170,000 clones, about 80% appearing once. Participants were aged roughly 18 to 89 years from 20 to 30 US areas. Participant-given clinical history determined each cohort assignment. The chain carries TRBV7-9 and TRBJ2-3, with 10 bases matching TRBD2. The source of this sequence is a woman in her 70s in a cohort exposed to, infected with or recovered from COVID-19 (not recorded which). The sequencing input was PBMCs or T cells enriched from blood (not recorded which). The CDR3 DNA follows: TGTGCCAGCAGCTTATATTCGGTAGCGGGAGGTCTCAACCAGTATTTT. It specifies CASSLYSVAGGLNQYF.